A selection of T cell receptor beta chains follows, all from one sample in a study of post-analysis software for immune sequencing data. TCRdb ran MiXCR on the PCR reads and lists one entry per CDR3 protein. This sample has around 190,000 distinct CDR3 sequences, with over 25% found just once. The material sequenced was blood. These receptors originate from a girl between 2 and 17 years old with multiple sclerosis. Each CDR3 is given with its conserved first and last residue. Fields, in order: D gene, V gene, clone size, J gene, CDR3 DNA, CDR3 protein. A D gene is named only where the DNA matches it firmly. Clone size is given for some rows only: seen once, a few or many times, or a class if the clone is expanded.

>TRBD1|TRBV3-1|few|TRBJ1-2
TGTGCCAGCAGCCTCCCGGGACAGGGGGCTCTTGGCTACACCTTC
CASSLPGQGALGYTF
>.|TRBV4-1|.|TRBJ2-5
TGCGCCAGCAGCCAAGGGACAGATCAAGAGACCCAGTACTTC
CASSQGTDQETQYF
>TRBD1|TRBV12-3/TRBV12-4|.|TRBJ2-3
TGTGCCAGCAGTGCCGGGACAGGCAACGCAGATACGCAGTATTTT
CASSAGTGNADTQYF
>TRBD1|TRBV6-5|.|TRBJ1-2
TGTGCCAGCAGGCAACCGGGACAGGGTATGGGTGGCTACACCTTC
CASRQPGQGMGGYTF
>.|TRBV7-9|.|TRBJ2-7
TGTGCCAGCAGCCCCGGGACAAGGGGTCACGAGCAGTACTTC
CASSPGTRGHEQYF
>.|TRBV5-1|few|TRBJ2-7
TGCGCCAGCAGCCAAGGACACTTGTACGAGCAGTACTTC
CASSQGHLYEQYF
>TRBD1|TRBV20-1|many|TRBJ2-7
TGCAGTGCTAGAGGGACAGGAATCTCCTACGAGCAGTACTTC
CSARGTGISYEQYF
>.|TRBV20-1|.|TRBJ1-5
TGCAGTGCTAGGATGGGCCCCAATCAGCCCCAGCATTTT
CSARMGPNQPQHF
>.|TRBV12-5|many|TRBJ2-7
TGTGCTAGTGGTTTGGTCAGGGCTGGGCCCTACGAGCAGTACTTC
CASGLVRAGPYEQYF
>.|TRBV5-1|.|TRBJ2-3
TGCGCCAGCACCGTATGGAATGCAGATACGCAGTATTTT
CASTVWNADTQYF
>TRBD1|TRBV3-1|few|TRBJ1-2
TGTGCCAGCAGCCCCCCCGGGACAGTAGACTATGGCTACACCTTC
CASSPPGTVDYGYTF
>.|TRBV7-7|few|TRBJ2-7
TGTGCTAGCAGCTCATCACAGGGCTACGAGCAGTACTTC
CASSSSQGYEQYF
>TRBD2|TRBV7-2|once|TRBJ2-7
TGTGCCAGCAGCTTCAGATACGGGGGGGCCTACGAGCAGTACTTC
CASSFRYGGAYEQYF
>.|TRBV6-5|.|TRBJ2-6
TGTGCCAGCAGTTACGAGGGGGGCTCTGGGGCCAACGTCCGGACTTTC
CASSYEGGSGANVRTF
>.|TRBV6-6|.|TRBJ2-7
TGTGCCAGCAGTTACATTGGCAGGGCGGGGAACGAGCAGTACTTC
CASSYIGRAGNEQYF
>TRBD2|TRBV28|many|TRBJ2-5
TGTGCCAGCAGTTCGGGCGGACTAGCGGGAGGAGAGACCCAGTACTTC
CASSSGGLAGGETQYF
>TRBD1|TRBV5-1|.|TRBJ2-5
TGCGCCAGCAGCTTGGCCAAGGCAGGGGGCCTGACAACGAAAGAGACCCAGTACTTC
CASSLAKAGGLTTKETQYF
>TRBD1|TRBV7-9|few|TRBJ1-4
TGTGCCAGCAGCTCACGCCTGACAGGGGGGGAGGAAAAACTGTTTTTT
CASSSRLTGGEEKLFF
>TRBD1|TRBV20-1|few|TRBJ1-5
TGCAGTGCTAGGGCTGTCGACAGGGTGGGTCAGCCCCAGCATTTT
CSARAVDRVGQPQHF
>.|TRBV6-6|.|TRBJ1-1
TGTGCCAGCAGTTCCCATTCGACGGAGAACACTGAAGCTTTCTTT
CASSSHSTENTEAFF
>.|TRBV20-1|many|TRBJ2-5
TGCAGTGCTAGCGCCTCGGAGCTCGGGACCCAGTACTTC
CSASASELGTQYF
>TRBD1|TRBV5-1|few|TRBJ2-7
TGCGCCAGCAGCTTGACGGGACAGGGGGCCCGCGAGCAGTACTTC
CASSLTGQGAREQYF
>.|TRBV9|.|TRBJ1-1
TGTGCCAGCAGCGTCGACCTGAACACTGAAGCTTTCTTT
CASSVDLNTEAFF
>.|TRBV29-1|.|TRBJ2-7
TGCAGCGTTGAAGATAGCAGCGGAGCCCAAGAGATCCAGTACTTC
CSVEDSSGAQEIQYF
>.|TRBV28|once|TRBJ1-1
TGTGCCAGCAGTTCCCGGACCATAGGGAACACTGAAGCTTTCTTT
CASSSRTIGNTEAFF
>.|TRBV5-1|.|TRBJ2-3
TGCGCCAGCAGCTCCTTCAAGACTAGTAGCGGCGCAGATACGCAGTATTTT
CASSSFKTSSGADTQYF
>TRBD2|TRBV4-1|.|TRBJ2-5
TGCGCCGGCAGCCAACCTCGGAAAGCGGGAGGAGAGACCCAGTACTTC
CAGSQPRKAGGETQYF
>TRBD2|TRBV30|.|TRBJ2-3
TGTGCCTGGAGCCGCGGACTAGCGGGGGGCACAGATACGCAGTATTTT
CAWSRGLAGGTDTQYF
>.|TRBV27|.|TRBJ1-1
TGTGCCAGCAGTTATACAGCAAGCAATGAAGCTTTCTTT
CASSYTASNEAFF
>TRBD1|TRBV2|few|TRBJ1-6
TGTGCCAGCAGTGAGGAGACAGGGGTAGGCTCACCCCTCCACTTT
CASSEETGVGSPLHF
>.|TRBV19|many|TRBJ2-1
TGTGCCAGTAGTATGGCAGGGTACCAATACAATGAGCAGTTCTTC
CASSMAGYQYNEQFF
>TRBD2|TRBV6-5|few|TRBJ2-7
TGTGCCAGCAGTTTAGCGGGAGCCGCCGGTGAGCAGTACTTC
CASSLAGAAGEQYF
>TRBD2|TRBV5-1|.|TRBJ2-1
TGCGCCAGCAGCAAGGACTCCGGGACTAGCTGGCGCGGTGAGCAGTTCTTC
CASSKDSGTSWRGEQFF
>TRBD1|TRBV7-9|many|TRBJ2-1
TGTGCCAGCATCCCCAGGGGGAGCTCCTACAATGAGCAGTTCTTC
CASIPRGSSYNEQFF
>.|TRBV9|.|TRBJ2-1
.
CASSVDVGAGSERFF
>TRBD1|TRBV28|few|TRBJ1-3
TGTGCCAGCAGTTTACTTTTCCCCGTGACAGGGGCAGGAAACACCATATATTTT
CASSLLFPVTGAGNTIYF
>.|TRBV7-7|many|TRBJ2-7
TGTGCCAGCAGCGCCCGACTAGTGAGCTCCTACGAGCAGTACTTC
CASSARLVSSYEQYF
>.|TRBV2|.|TRBJ1-5
TGTGCCAGCCGGGACGCGATCAATCAGCCCCAGCATTTT
CASRDAINQPQHF
>.|TRBV7-9|few|TRBJ2-7
TGTGCCAGCAGCTCCGTTAATGAAGCCTACGAGCAGTACTTC
CASSSVNEAYEQYF
>.|TRBV11-2|once|TRBJ2-3
TGTGCCAGCAGCCAATGTAGCGATACGCAGTATTTT
CASSQCSDTQYF
>.|TRBV24-1|many|TRBJ2-1
TGTGCCACCAGTGATCCCAACGCCAATGAGCAGTTCTTC
CATSDPNANEQFF
>.|TRBV13|.|TRBJ2-1
TGTGCCAGCAGCCCCCGATCAGGCAATGAGCAGTTCTTC
CASSPRSGNEQFF
>.|TRBV20-1|many|TRBJ1-5
TGCAGTGCTGGACAGTATAGCAATCAGCCCCAGCATTTT
CSAGQYSNQPQHF
>.|TRBV29-1|many|TRBJ2-2
TGCAGCGTTGGTGGGCACCCCGAGGGTCCCGGGGAGCTGTTTTTT
CSVGGHPEGPGELFF
>.|TRBV5-5|few|TRBJ2-1
TGTGCCAGCAGCTTGGTTAGCCAGGGAGATGCCTACAATGAGCAGTTCTTC
CASSLVSQGDAYNEQFF
>TRBD2|TRBV18|.|TRBJ2-5
TGTGCCAGCTCACCTAAACTAGCGGGGGTAGAGCAGACCCAGTACTTC
CASSPKLAGVEQTQYF